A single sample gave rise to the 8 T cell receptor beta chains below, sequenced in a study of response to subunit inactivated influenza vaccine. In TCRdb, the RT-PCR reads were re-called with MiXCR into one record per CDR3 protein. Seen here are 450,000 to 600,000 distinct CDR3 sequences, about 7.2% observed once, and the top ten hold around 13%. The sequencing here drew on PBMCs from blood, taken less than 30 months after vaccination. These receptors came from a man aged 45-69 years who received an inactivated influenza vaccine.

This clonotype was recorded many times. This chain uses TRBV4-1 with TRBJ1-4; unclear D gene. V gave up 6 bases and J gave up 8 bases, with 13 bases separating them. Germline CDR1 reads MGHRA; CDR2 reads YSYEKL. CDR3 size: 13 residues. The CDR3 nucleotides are TGCGCCAGCAGTATGTGGCGGGGAGAAAAACTGTTTTTT. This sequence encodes CASSMWRGEKLFF.

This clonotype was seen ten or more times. CDR3 nucleotides: TGTGCCAGCAGCTGGACAGCCCCCTCTGGGGCCAACGTCCTGACTTTC. It yields the protein CASSWTAPSGANVLTF. V gene TRBV27 combines with J gene TRBJ2-6, with D possibly being TRBD1 (6 bases). Germline values: CDR1 MNHEY, CDR2 SMNVEV (reference sequence). V lost 6 bases and J 0 bases, leaving 12 bases between the germline ends. The CDR3 extends over 16 amino acids.

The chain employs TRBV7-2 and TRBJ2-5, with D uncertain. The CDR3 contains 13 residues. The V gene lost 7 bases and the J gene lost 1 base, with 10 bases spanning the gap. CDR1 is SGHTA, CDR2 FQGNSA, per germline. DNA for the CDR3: TGTGCCAGCAACTATTGGGGCCAAGAGACCCAGTACTTC. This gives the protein CASNYWGQETQYF.

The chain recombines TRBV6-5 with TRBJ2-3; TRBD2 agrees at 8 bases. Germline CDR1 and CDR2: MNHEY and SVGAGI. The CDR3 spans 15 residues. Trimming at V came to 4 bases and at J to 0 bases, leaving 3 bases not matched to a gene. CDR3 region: CASSSLAASTDTQYF. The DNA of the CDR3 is TGTGCCAGCAGTTCACTAGCGGCCAGCACAGATACGCAGTATTTT.

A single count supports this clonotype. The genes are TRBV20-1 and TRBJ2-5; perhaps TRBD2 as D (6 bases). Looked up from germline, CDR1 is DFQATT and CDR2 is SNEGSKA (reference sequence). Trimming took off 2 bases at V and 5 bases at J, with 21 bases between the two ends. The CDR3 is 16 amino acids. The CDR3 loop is CSARRHSGGSRETQYF. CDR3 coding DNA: TGCAGTGCTAGACGCCATAGCGGAGGGAGTCGGGAGACCCAGTACTTC.

DNA of the CDR3: TGTGCCAGCAATCGGGATGGGGGACCCTTCAAGCAGTACTTC. Encoded protein: CASNRDGGPFKQYF. The chain employs TRBV6-2 or TRBV6-3 and TRBJ2-7; either TRBD1 or TRBD2 may supply D (5 bases each). The CDR3 is made up of 14 amino acids. V gave up 7 bases and J gave up 8 bases, with 21 bases separating them. Germline V gives CDR1 MNHEY, CDR2 SVGEGT.

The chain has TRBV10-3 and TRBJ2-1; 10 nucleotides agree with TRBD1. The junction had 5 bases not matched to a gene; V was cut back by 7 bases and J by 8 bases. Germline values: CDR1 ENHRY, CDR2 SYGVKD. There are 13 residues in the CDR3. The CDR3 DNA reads TGTGCCATCAATTGGACAGGGGGTGATGAGCAGTTCTTC. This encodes CAINWTGGDEQFF.

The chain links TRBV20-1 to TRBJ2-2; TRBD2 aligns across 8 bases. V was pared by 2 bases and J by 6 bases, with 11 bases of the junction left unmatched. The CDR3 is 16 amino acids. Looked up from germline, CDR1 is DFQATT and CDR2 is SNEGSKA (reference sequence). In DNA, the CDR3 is TGCAGTGCTAGAAAATCGGGACTAGTCTTCCCCGGGGAGCTGTTTTTT. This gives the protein CSARKSGLVFPGELFF.